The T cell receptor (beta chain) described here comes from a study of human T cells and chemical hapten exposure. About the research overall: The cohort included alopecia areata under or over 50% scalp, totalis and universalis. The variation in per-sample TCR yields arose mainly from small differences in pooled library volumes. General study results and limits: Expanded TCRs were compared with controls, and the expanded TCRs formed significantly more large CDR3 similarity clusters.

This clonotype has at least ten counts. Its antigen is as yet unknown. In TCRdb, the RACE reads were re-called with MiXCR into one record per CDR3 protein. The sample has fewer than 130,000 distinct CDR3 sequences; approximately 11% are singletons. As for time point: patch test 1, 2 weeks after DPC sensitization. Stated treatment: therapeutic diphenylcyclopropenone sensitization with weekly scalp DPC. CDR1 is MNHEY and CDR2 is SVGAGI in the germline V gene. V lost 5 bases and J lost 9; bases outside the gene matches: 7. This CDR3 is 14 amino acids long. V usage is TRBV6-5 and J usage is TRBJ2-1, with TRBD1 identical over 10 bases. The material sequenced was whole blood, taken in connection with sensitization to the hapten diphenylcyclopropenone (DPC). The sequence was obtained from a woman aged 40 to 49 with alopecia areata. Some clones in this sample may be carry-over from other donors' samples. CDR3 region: CASSGQGGSAEQFF. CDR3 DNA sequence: TGTGCCAGCAGTGGACAGGGGGGGTCCGCTGAGCAGTTCTTC.